These T cell receptor beta chains were read from a single sample in a study of CD8+ T cells in alopecia areata. The assay was immunoSEQ multiplex PCR, and TCRdb's table has in-frame clones only and misses some. The sample contains 150,000 to 200,000 clones, approximately 57% of which appear only once. Sequencing used CD4+ T cells sorted from blood, obtained at week 24, from a patient treated with tofacitinib. The receptor set was obtained from a human donor with alopecia areata. Both conserved end residues are part of each CDR3. D genes are given only for firm matches. The listing skips clone size in some rows; elsewhere it reads once, few, many or a size class.

TRBV5-1	TRBD2	TRBJ2-7	NA	CASTLDGGGRYEQYF	TGCGCCAGCACCCTGGATGGCGGGGGACGATACGAGCAGTACTTC
TRBV30	TRBD2	TRBJ2-1	NA	CAWTSGGTPVF	TGTGCCTGGACTAGCGGGGGGACGCCGGTCTTC
TRBV29-1	TRBD1	TRBJ2-7	NA	CSVEPDREPYEQYF	TGCAGCGTTGAACCGGACAGGGAACCCTACGAGCAGTACTTC
TRBV29-1	NA	TRBJ1-2	NA	CSVREPGAYGYTF	TGCAGCGTCCGCGAACCGGGGGCCTATGGCTACACCTTC
TRBV25-1	NA	TRBJ1-4	NA	CASSFGHPEKLFF	TGTGCCAGCAGTTTCGGACACCCTGAAAAACTGTTTTTT
TRBV12-5	NA	TRBJ1-4	NA	CASGLGHNEKLFF	TGTGCTAGTGGTTTGGGACATAATGAAAAACTGTTTTTT
TRBV5-1	NA	TRBJ2-7	NA	CASSLVGGANYEQYF	TGCGCCAGCAGCTTGGTTGGGGGCGCAAACTACGAGCAGTACTTC
TRBV2	TRBD1	TRBJ1-2	NA	CASSEVAGGLDGYTF	TGTGCCAGCAGTGAGGTCGCAGGGGGATTAGATGGCTACACCTTC
TRBV29-1	NA	TRBJ2-7	few	CSVEENRDEQYF	TGCAGCGTTGAAGAAAACAGGGATGAGCAGTACTTC
TRBV12-5	TRBD2	TRBJ2-5	NA	CASGLASVGRAQYF	TGTGCTAGTGGTTTGGCCTCGGTTGGGAGGGCCCAGTACTTC
TRBV11-3	NA	TRBJ1-6	NA	CASSGAGLNSPLHF	TGTGCCAGCAGCGGTGCAGGGTTGAATTCACCCCTCCACTTT
TRBV20-1	NA	TRBJ2-7	NA	CSAANYEQYF	TGCAGTGCCGCGAACTACGAGCAGTACTTC
TRBV29-1	NA	TRBJ1-2	few	CSDLPAPYGYTF	TGCAGCGATCTCCCGGCCCCCTATGGCTACACCTTC
TRBV30	NA	TRBJ1-1	NA	CAWTLTVTEAFF	TGTGCCTGGACCCTCACAGTAACCGAAGCTTTCTTT
TRBV2	NA	TRBJ2-1	many	CASSDEYEQFF	TGTGCCAGCAGTGATGAGTATGAGCAGTTCTTC
TRBV11-2	NA	TRBJ1-2	NA	CASSFIDATRYGYTF	TGTGCCAGCAGCTTTATTGATGCGACTCGCTATGGCTACACCTTC
TRBV18	NA	TRBJ2-7	NA	CASSPVGINEQYF	TGTGCCAGCTCACCGGTCGGGATCAACGAGCAGTACTTC
TRBV7-8	NA	TRBJ1-6	NA	CASSPRVGRSYNSPLHF	TGTGCCAGCAGCCCCCGGGTGGGGAGGTCCTATAATTCACCCCTCCACTTT
TRBV5-1	NA	TRBJ1-6	NA	CASSPPGTNSPLHF	TGCGCCAGCAGCCCCCCAGGGACGAATTCACCCCTCCACTTT
TRBV30	TRBD1	TRBJ2-7	NA	CAWSWTGASYEQYF	TGTGCCTGGAGTTGGACAGGGGCCTCATACGAGCAGTACTTC
TRBV6-5	NA	TRBJ1-5	few	CASRQNSNQPQHF	TGTGCCAGCAGACAGAATAGCAATCAGCCCCAGCATTTT
TRBV5-1	TRBD1	TRBJ2-2	NA	CASSLRQGDTGELFF	TGCGCCAGCAGCTTGCGACAGGGAGACACCGGGGAGCTGTTTTTT
TRBV7-2	NA	TRBJ1-6	few	CASSLVTGQLSSPLHF	TGTGCCAGCAGCTTAGTTACGGGACAATTAAGTTCACCCCTCCACTTT
TRBV5-6	TRBD1	TRBJ2-1	NA	CASRVGQGSYNEQFF	TGTGCCAGCAGGGTTGGACAGGGCTCCTACAATGAGCAGTTCTTC
TRBV4-1	NA	TRBJ1-5	NA	CASSQVGGLSNQPQHF	TGCGCCAGCAGCCAAGTCGGAGGGCTTAGCAATCAGCCCCAGCATTTT
TRBV27	NA	TRBJ1-3	NA	CASSSRQWGSGNTIYF	TGTGCCAGCAGTTCTCGACAGTGGGGCTCTGGAAACACCATATATTTT
TRBV29-1	NA	TRBJ1-2	few	CSVESLGRSYGYTF	TGCAGCGTTGAATCCCTCGGACGTTCCTATGGCTACACCTTC
TRBV30	TRBD2	TRBJ2-1	NA	CAWSSTSGVYNEQFF	TGTGCCTGGAGTAGCACTAGCGGGGTCTACAATGAGCAGTTCTTC
TRBV29-1	NA	TRBJ2-7	few	CSVRWGYEQYF	TGCAGCGTTCGGTGGGGCTACGAGCAGTACTTC
TRBV6-5	NA	TRBJ1-6	NA	CASSYQRTVNSPLHF	TGTGCCAGCAGTTACCAGCGGACAGTTAATTCACCCCTCCACTTT
TRBV29-1	NA	TRBJ1-2	NA	CSVERGFNYGYTF	TGCAGCGTTGAACGGGGTTTTAACTATGGCTACACCTTC
TRBV29-1	NA	TRBJ2-2	NA	CSVEEPTTDTGELFF	TGCAGCGTTGAAGAGCCCACGACGGACACCGGGGAGCTGTTTTTT
TRBV25-1	NA	TRBJ1-4	NA	CASRTVNNEKLFF	TGTGCCAGCAGGACTGTGAATAATGAAAAACTGTTTTTT
TRBV14	NA	TRBJ1-5	few	CASSQSLGQPQHF	TGTGCCAGCAGCCAATCTCTTGGTCAGCCCCAGCATTTT
TRBV5-1	NA	TRBJ1-1	NA	CASSLGSPPPEAFF	TGCGCCAGCAGCTTAGGCAGCCCTCCACCCGAAGCTTTCTTT
TRBV6-5	TRBD1	TRBJ1-6	NA	CASSYSDRLNSPLHF	TGTGCCAGCAGTTACTCGGACAGGTTGAATTCACCCCTCCACTTT
TRBV6-5	TRBD1	TRBJ2-3	NA	CAISWDSNTDTQYF	TGTGCCATCAGTTGGGACAGCAACACAGATACGCAGTATTTT
TRBV6-6	TRBD1	TRBJ2-7	NA	CASRGQGKDEQYF	TGTGCCAGCAGGGGACAGGGCAAGGACGAGCAGTACTTC
TRBV4-1	NA	TRBJ1-2	NA	CASSGNRAIYGYTF	TGCGCCAGCAGCGGAAACAGGGCTATCTATGGCTACACCTTC
TRBV6-6	NA	TRBJ1-2	NA	CASSYFRLSGNGYTF	TGTGCCAGCAGTTACTTTCGGCTAAGTGGAAATGGCTACACCTTC
TRBV6-1	NA	TRBJ2-3	NA	CASSEWQGLADTQYF	TGTGCCAGCAGTGAATGGCAGGGTTTGGCAGATACGCAGTATTTT
TRBV5-6	NA	TRBJ1-5	NA	CASSFRGTGSNQPQHF	TGTGCCAGCAGCTTTCGGGGTACGGGTAGCAATCAGCCCCAGCATTTT
TRBV4-1	NA	TRBJ1-4	NA	CASTGGAGREKLFF	TGCGCCAGCACCGGAGGGGCAGGACGTGAAAAACTGTTTTTT
TRBV5-1	TRBD2	TRBJ2-5	NA	CASSLERGQETQYF	TGCGCCAGCAGCCTGGAGCGGGGGCAAGAGACCCAGTACTTC
TRBV30	NA	TRBJ1-1	NA	CAWSVQGNTEAFF	TGTGCCTGGAGTGTCCAGGGGAACACTGAAGCTTTCTTT
TRBV30	TRBD2	TRBJ2-1	NA	CASRGLAGGYNEQFF	TGTGCCTCCCGCGGACTAGCGGGGGGGTACAATGAGCAGTTCTTC
TRBV6-5	NA	TRBJ2-5	once	CASSPTGFGETQYF	TGTGCCAGCAGTCCTACAGGCTTCGGGGAGACCCAGTACTTC
TRBV27	TRBD1	TRBJ1-6	NA	CASRETPGTGNSPLHF	TGTGCCAGCAGGGAGACCCCAGGGACAGGCAATTCACCCCTCCACTTT
TRBV5-1	NA	TRBJ1-4	NA	CASSLEQGGSEKLFF	TGCGCCAGCAGCTTGGAACAGGGTGGGAGTGAAAAACTGTTTTTT
TRBV9	NA	TRBJ2-5	NA	CASSVNGLGTQYF	TGTGCCAGCAGCGTAAACGGGCTTGGGACCCAGTACTTC
TRBV5-1	TRBD2	TRBJ2-6	NA	CASSLGGASGANVLTF	TGCGCCAGCAGCCTCGGGGGGGCCTCTGGGGCCAACGTCCTGACTTTC
TRBV5-1	NA	TRBJ2-1	once	CASSLEGSASSYNEQFF	TGCGCCAGCAGCTTGGAAGGTAGCGCGAGCTCCTACAATGAGCAGTTCTTC
TRBV5-6	NA	TRBJ1-5	NA	CASSLSGPSNQPQHF	TGTGCCAGCAGCTTGAGCGGGCCGAGCAATCAGCCCCAGCATTTT
TRBV5-1	NA	TRBJ2-6	NA	CASSLTSYGANVLTF	TGCGCCAGCAGCTTGACTAGCTATGGGGCCAACGTCCTGACTTTC
TRBV11-1	NA	TRBJ2-1	NA	CASQPDYNEQFF	TGTGCCAGCCAACCGGACTACAATGAGCAGTTCTTC
TRBV5-1	NA	TRBJ1-5	NA	CASSLDGSFNQPQHF	TGCGCCAGCAGCTTGGACGGCTCCTTCAATCAGCCCCAGCATTTT
TRBV30	NA	TRBJ1-6	once	CAWSGGRGARSPLHF	TGTGCCTGGAGTGGGGGAAGGGGGGCGAGGTCACCCCTCCACTTT
TRBV30	NA	TRBJ1-5	NA	CAWSADSNQPQHF	TGTGCCTGGAGTGCGGATAGCAATCAGCCCCAGCATTTT
TRBV29-1	NA	TRBJ1-2	NA	CSVFIRDGYTF	TGCAGCGTTTTCATCAGGGATGGCTACACCTTC